The 21 T cell receptor beta chains given below trace back to one sample, sequenced in a study of blood T cells in healthy people across ages. It was with a sample-barcoded 5' primer and a J-beta primer mix that a second PCR of about 7 to 12 cycles was run. Each CDR3 protein gets one entry after TCRdb re-called the 5' RACE reads with MiXCR. The sample includes about 1,400,000 distinct CDR3 sequences, approximately 59% of them seen just once. The specimen sequenced was blood. The receptors were gathered from a man younger than 30 in good health.

This clonotype was counted only a few times. The chain employs TRBV12-3 or TRBV12-4 and TRBJ1-2; 9 positions agree with TRBD1. V lost 5 bases and J lost 5; bases outside the gene matches: 9. The CDR3 contains 15 residues. CDR3 sequence: CASSIPGQGPYGYTF. CDR3 nucleotides: TGTGCCAGCAGTATCCCGGGACAGGGACCTTATGGCTACACCTTC.

The J gene is TRBJ1-1, the V gene TRBV7-9, with TRBD1 identical over 9 bases. V lost 3 bases and J lost 9; bases outside the gene matches: 5. From germline, CDR1 is SEHNR and CDR2 FQNEAQ (reference sequence). The CDR3 spans 13 residues. CDR3 sequence reads: CASSFGTGRQAFF. DNA of the CDR3: TGTGCCAGCAGCTTTGGGACAGGGCGGCAAGCTTTCTTT. Complete variable domain (other parts from reference TRBV7-9 and TRBJ1-1): DTGVSQNPRHKITKRGQNVTFRCDPISEHNRLYWYRQTLGQGPEFLTYFQNEAQLEKSRLLSDRFSAERPKGSFSTLEIQRTEQGDSAMYLCASSFGTGRQAFFGQGTRLTVV.

The chain uses TRBV10-3 and TRBJ1-1, with 7 bases fitting TRBD1. With 4 bases clipped from V and 0 bases from J, the junction kept 2 bases outside the gene matches. Germline loops: CDR1 ENHRY, CDR2 SYGVKD. The CDR3 loop spans 14 amino acids. The CDR3 nucleotides read TGTGCCATCAGTGTAGACAGGGTGAACACTGAAGCTTTCTTT. It encodes CAISVDRVNTEAFF.

This chain uses TRBV7-9 with TRBJ1-2; possible D gene TRBD1, 5 bases. Per the germline V gene, CDR1 is SEHNR and CDR2 is FQNEAQ (reference sequence). V lost 3 bases and J 7 bases, leaving 21 bases between the germline ends. The CDR3 has 16 amino acids. CDR3 sequence (DNA): TGTGCCAGCAGCTTCAACCACATGACAGAAGATGTTGGCTACACCTTC. Translating gives CASSFNHMTEDVGYTF. The full variable domain, completed using reference TRBV7-9 and TRBJ1-2, is DTGVSQNPRHKITKRGQNVTFRCDPISEHNRLYWYRQTLGQGPEFLTYFQNEAQLEKSRLLSDRFSAERPKGSFSTLEIQRTEQGDSAMYLCASSFNHMTEDVGYTFGSGTRLTVV.

This clonotype was recorded a few times. V gene TRBV4-1 combines with J gene TRBJ2-2, with 8 bases matching TRBD2. V lost 5 bases to trimming and J lost 3 bases; unmatched junction nucleotides: 5. This CDR3 spans 15 amino acids. Germline assignment: CDR1 MGHRA and CDR2 YSYEKL. The CDR3 DNA is TGCGCCAGCAGCGAGCGGGAGATGGACACCGGGGAGCTGTTTTTT. Its protein product is CASSEREMDTGELFF.

This clonotype showed up just a few times. The chain links TRBV4-2 to TRBJ2-3, with 8 bases fitting TRBD1. The CDR3 covers 16 residues. J lost 1 base, V lost 3 bases, and 6 bases had no gene match. Germline CDR1 LGHNA, CDR2 YNFKEQ. The CDR3 bases are TGTGCCAGCAGCCAGTACAAGGGACAGGGCACAGATACGCAGTATTTT. It codes for CASSQYKGQGTDTQYF.

This chain joins TRBV9 and TRBJ2-7, with D perhaps TRBD1 or TRBD2 (5 bases each). CDR1 and CDR2 from the germline V gene are SGDLS and YYNGEE. The CDR3 sequence is 14 residues long. V lost 0 bases, J lost 5 bases, and 12 bases lay in between. The CDR3 is CASSVGGDPNEQYF. The CDR3 nucleotides are TGTGCCAGCAGCGTAGGAGGGGACCCCAACGAGCAGTACTTC.

V usage is TRBV9 and J usage is TRBJ2-3, with TRBD2 matching over 10 bases. In germline, CDR1 is SGDLS, CDR2 YYNGEE. The CDR3 is 16 residues long. V shed 0 bases, J shed 4 bases, and the junction held 5 bases outside the gene matches. This CDR3 is CASSVVSGGASDTQYF. CDR3 DNA sequence: TGTGCCAGCAGCGTAGTGAGCGGGGGGGCCTCAGATACGCAGTATTTT.

This clonotype has at least ten counts. The CDR3 region is CASSLSPYEQYF. In DNA, the CDR3 is TGTGCCAGCAGCTTATCCCCCTACGAGCAGTACTTC. The genes are TRBV12-3 or TRBV12-4 and TRBJ2-7; the D is unclear. The CDR3 is made up of 12 amino acids. Trimming removed 6 bases at V and 2 bases at J, with 8 bases between.

The J gene is TRBJ1-1, the V gene TRBV6-2 or TRBV6-3; 8 bases fit TRBD1. The CDR3 is 13 residues long. Germline assignment: CDR1 MNHEY and CDR2 SVGEGT. With 11 bases clipped from V and 2 bases from J, the junction kept 7 bases outside the gene matches. The DNA of the CDR3 is TGTGCCGGACGTACAGGGGGTAACACTGAAGCTTTCTTT. It translates to CAGRTGGNTEAFF.

This clonotype was seen a handful of times. The chain uses TRBV24-1 and TRBJ1-4, with D perhaps TRBD1 (5 bases). The CDR3 is made up of 13 amino acids. V gave up 12 bases and J gave up 4 bases, with 14 bases separating them. Germline CDR1 KGHDR, CDR2 SFDVKD. CDR3 residues: CAPTGTGNEKLFF. The CDR3 DNA follows: TGTGCCCCCACCGGGACGGGTAATGAAAAACTGTTTTTT.

The V call is TRBV6-5, the J call TRBJ1-1; D may be TRBD1 (6 bases). This CDR3 region has 14 residues. CDR1 and CDR2 from the germline V gene are MNHEY and SVGAGI. Trimming left V 8 bases short and J 6 bases short, with 19 bases between. The CDR3, as DNA: TGTGCCAGCTCATACAGGTCTGGACAGTCTGAAGCTTTCTTT. The encoded protein is CASSYRSGQSEAFF.

This clonotype was recorded many times. The chain uses TRBV13 and TRBJ2-7, with 11 nucleotides matching TRBD2. V was clipped by 3 bases and J by 3 bases; unmatched bases: 4. The CDR3 consists of 15 residues. CDR1 and CDR2 (germline): PRHDT, FYEKMQ (reference sequence). CDR3 amino acids: CASSLAGTSGYEQYF. Written as DNA, the CDR3 is TGTGCCAGCAGCTTGGCCGGGACTAGCGGCTACGAGCAGTACTTC. Variable domain in full (rest from reference TRBV13 and TRBJ2-7): AAGVIQSPRHLIKEKRETATLKCYPIPRHDTVYWYQQGPGQDPQFLISFYEKMQSDKGSIPDRFSAQQFSDYHSELNMSSLELGDSALYFCASSLAGTSGYEQYFGPGTRLTVT.

The gene calls are TRBV11-1 and TRBJ1-2; TRBD1 agrees at 8 bases. The germline V gene encodes CDR1 SGHAT and CDR2 FQDESV (reference sequence). This CDR3 spans 15 amino acids. The trim removed 5 bases at V and 5 bases at J, leaving 10 bases unmatched. CDR3 in amino acids: CASSPDRGIGYGYTF. The CDR3 coding sequence is TGTGCCAGCAGCCCAGACAGGGGAATTGGGTATGGCTACACCTTC.

This chain uses TRBV20-1 with TRBJ1-2; the D gene is possibly TRBD1 (5 bases). CDR3 length: 14 amino acids. V lost 1 base and J lost 6, with 15 bases in between. Germline CDR1 is DFQATT and CDR2 is SNEGSKA (reference sequence). CDR3 loop: CSARGQTARDGYTF. For the CDR3, the DNA is TGCAGTGCTAGAGGACAGACCGCCCGGGATGGCTACACCTTC.

The genes are TRBV29-1 and TRBJ2-7; either TRBD1 or TRBD2 may fit D (5 bases each). The germline V gene encodes CDR1 SQVTM and CDR2 ANQGSEA. V gave up 6 bases and J gave up 6 bases, with 21 bases separating them. The CDR3 spans 14 residues. The DNA for the CDR3 is TGCAGCGTCCAATATCACGGGCTGAGGGGCGAGCAGTACTTC. Its translation: CSVQYHGLRGEQYF.

This clonotype was detected many times. The chain has TRBV29-1 and TRBJ2-1; 8 positions match TRBD1. In germline, CDR1 is SQVTM, CDR2 ANQGSEA. The CDR3 length is 14 residues. J gave up 4 bases and V 5 bases, and 7 bases lay outside the gene matches. CDR3 residues: CSVNPGQVYNEQFF. The DNA for the CDR3 is TGCAGCGTTAATCCGGGACAGGTTTACAATGAGCAGTTCTTC.

This clonotype is a singleton in its sample. This chain uses TRBV2 with TRBJ2-1, with TRBD1 as a possible D gene (6 bases). The J call may be mistaken, given a closer DNA end match to TRBJ2-7. The CDR3 loop spans 16 amino acids. Germline CDR1 reads SNHLY; CDR2 reads FYNNEI. CDR3 coding DNA: TGTGCCAGCAAAGGGGGAGCATCTTCCCCAAACAATGAGCAGTACTTC. Protein sequence: CASKGGASSPNNEQYF.

The chain links TRBV6-2 or TRBV6-3 to TRBJ2-5; no definite D call. The end of the DNA is better explained by TRBJ2-7, so the J call may be wrong. Germline values: CDR1 MNHEY, CDR2 SVGEGT. This CDR3 contains 15 residues. The CDR3 reads CASQLLQIPSYEQYF. The CDR3 DNA is TGTGCCAGCCAGTTACTGCAGATACCCTCCTACGAGCAGTACTTC.

The V and J genes are TRBV11-2 and TRBJ2-4; D is perhaps TRBD1 (6 bases). TRBJ2-5 matches the DNA end more closely, so the J call is doubtful. The CDR3 is 13 amino acids. The germline CDR1 and CDR2 sequences are SGHAT and FQNNGV. The CDR3 loop is CASSQGNGETQYF. Here the CDR3 DNA reads TGTGCCAGCAGCCAGGGGAATGGGGAGACCCAGTACTTC.

CDR3 loop: CASSYAGAVKETQYF. The CDR3 DNA reads as TGTGCCAGCAGTTACGCCGGGGCCGTAAAGGAGACCCAGTACTTC. This chain connects TRBV6-5 to TRBJ2-7; D might be TRBD1 or TRBD2, each matching 5 bases. The end of the DNA is better explained by TRBJ2-5, so the J call may be wrong. The V gene's germline CDR1 is MNHEY and CDR2 SVGAGI. This CDR3 spans 15 amino acids.